This TCR beta chain derives from a study of control samples from healthy donors and cancer patients. The protocol was immunoSEQ multiplex PCR, while the TCRdb copy is restricted to in-frame clones and leaves out a portion. The sample comprises 75,000 to 90,000 clones, roughly 84% of which are singletons, and 2.1% rests with the top ten. CDR3 length: 14 residues. Trimming cost V 1 base and J 4 bases, with 10 bases left between them. Germline loops: CDR1 MNHEY, CDR2 SVGEGT. The source of this sequence is a woman in her thirties or forties in good health. This rearrangement joins TRBV6-2 or TRBV6-3 to TRBJ1-1; D is possibly TRBD1 (6 bases). Sequencing used blood. The CDR3 here is CASSYLGGGTEAFF. CDR3 DNA sequence: TGTGCCAGCAGTTACTTGGGAGGGGGCACTGAAGCTTTCTTT.